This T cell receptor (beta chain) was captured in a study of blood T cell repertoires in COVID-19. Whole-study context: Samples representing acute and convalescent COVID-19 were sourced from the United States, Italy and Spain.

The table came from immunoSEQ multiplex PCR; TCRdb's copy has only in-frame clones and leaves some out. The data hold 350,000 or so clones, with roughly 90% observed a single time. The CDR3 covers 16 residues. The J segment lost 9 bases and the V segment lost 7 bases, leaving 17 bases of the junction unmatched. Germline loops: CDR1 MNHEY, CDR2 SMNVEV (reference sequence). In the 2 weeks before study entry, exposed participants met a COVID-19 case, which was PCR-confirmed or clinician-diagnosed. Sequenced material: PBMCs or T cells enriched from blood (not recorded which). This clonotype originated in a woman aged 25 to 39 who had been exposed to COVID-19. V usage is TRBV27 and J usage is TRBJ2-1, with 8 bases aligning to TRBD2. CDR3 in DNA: TGTGCCAGCACCCATTCCGGGACTAGAGGCTTCGGTGAGCAGTTCTTC. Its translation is CASTHSGTRGFGEQFF.